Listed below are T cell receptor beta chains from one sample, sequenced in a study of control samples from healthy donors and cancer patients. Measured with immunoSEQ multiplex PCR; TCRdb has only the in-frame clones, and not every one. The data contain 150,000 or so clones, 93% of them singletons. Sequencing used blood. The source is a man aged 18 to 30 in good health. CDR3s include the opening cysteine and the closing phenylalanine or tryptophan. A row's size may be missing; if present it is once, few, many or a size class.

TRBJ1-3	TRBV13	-	CASSFQGYRNTIYF
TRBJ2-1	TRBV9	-	CASSAHYSGTHNEQFF
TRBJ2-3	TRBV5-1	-	CASSFDRPRGTDTQYF
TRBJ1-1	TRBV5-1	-	CASRGLLGNTEAFF
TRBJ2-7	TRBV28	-	CASRATGGSYEQYF
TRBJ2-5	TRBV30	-	CAWSYMGTQETQYF
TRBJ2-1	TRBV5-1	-	CASSVRQTAYNEQFF
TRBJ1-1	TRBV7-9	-	CASGQGTEAFF
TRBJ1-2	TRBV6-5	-	CASSYSMGLEGYTF
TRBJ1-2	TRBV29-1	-	CSVDGTGDGYTF
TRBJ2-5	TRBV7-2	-	CASSDRERRIAGETQYF
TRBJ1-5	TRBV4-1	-	CASSQGPGSALGQPQHF
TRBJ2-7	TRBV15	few	CATSRDILYEQYF
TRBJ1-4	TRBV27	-	CASSSWGGANEKLFF
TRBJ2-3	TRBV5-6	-	CASSRPETNTDTQYF
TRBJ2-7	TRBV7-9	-	CASSSRGVEYF
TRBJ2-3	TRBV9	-	CASSSSGSLSDTQYF
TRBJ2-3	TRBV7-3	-	CASSPQGMDTQYF
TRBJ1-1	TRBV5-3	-	CARSLDQGLNGTEAFF
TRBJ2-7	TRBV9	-	CASSVWARNYEQYF
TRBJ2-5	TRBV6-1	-	CASSDRRRETQYF
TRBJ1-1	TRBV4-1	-	CASRGQLNTEAFF
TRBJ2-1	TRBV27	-	CASSLRDSTNEQFF
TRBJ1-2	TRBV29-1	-	CSVDRDREGSATF
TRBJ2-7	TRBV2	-	CASSDPGLRAHEQYF
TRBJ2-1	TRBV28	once	CASKAPTSSYNEQFF
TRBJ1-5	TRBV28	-	CASDFMATGNQPQHF
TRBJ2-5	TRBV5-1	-	CASSLAGQGIGETQYF
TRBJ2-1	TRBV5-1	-	CASSFREGREQFF
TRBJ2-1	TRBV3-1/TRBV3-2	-	CASSLASSYNEQFF
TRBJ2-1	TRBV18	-	CASSPLGPGNEQFF
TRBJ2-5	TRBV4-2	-	CASSQDLRSGRETQYF
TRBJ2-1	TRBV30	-	CAWSATMGDEQFF
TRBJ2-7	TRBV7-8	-	CASSPGPSYEQYF
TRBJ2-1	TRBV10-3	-	CAISGGGAGNEQFF
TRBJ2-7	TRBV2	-	CASSGTGGRYEQYF
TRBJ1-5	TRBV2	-	CASSEANRDQPQHF
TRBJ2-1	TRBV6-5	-	CASSYSAGSHEQFF
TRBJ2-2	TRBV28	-	CASRPGGAGELFF
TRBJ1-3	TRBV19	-	CASMAGRTAGAHGNTIYF
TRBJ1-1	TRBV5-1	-	CASSLGRTGTNTEAFF
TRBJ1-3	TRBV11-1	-	CASSSGTGTLIYF